These 27 T cell receptor beta chains share one sample of origin, sequenced in a study of blood T cell repertoires in COVID-19. Sequencing was performed with immunoSEQ multiplex PCR; in TCRdb, only in-frame clones are kept and a portion is missing. The data hold about 140,000 clones, with over 75% observed a single time. The sequenced sample consisted of peripheral blood. These receptors all stem from a man aged 65 to 79 with acute or convalescent COVID-19.

This clone was observed once. V and J are TRBV7-9 and TRBJ1-2; D is possibly TRBD1 (6 bases). The V gene's germline CDR1 is SEHNR and CDR2 FQNEAQ (reference sequence). The CDR3 runs 13 residues. V was pared by 1 base and J by 7 bases, with 10 bases between. As DNA, the CDR3 is TGTGCCAGCAGCTTAGTGGACAGCCTTGGCTACACCTTC. This translates into CASSLVDSLGYTF. Drawing the rest from reference TRBV7-9 and TRBJ1-2, the complete variable domain is DTGVSQNPRHKITKRGQNVTFRCDPISEHNRLYWYRQTLGQGPEFLTYFQNEAQLEKSRLLSDRFSAERPKGSFSTLEIQRTEQGDSAMYLCASSLVDSLGYTFGSGTRLTVV.

The genes are TRBV3-1 (or the pseudogene TRBV3-2) and TRBJ2-2, with a tentative D call TRBD1 (6 bases). V dropped 3 bases and J dropped 1 base, with 9 bases sitting between them. Germline CDR1 is LGHDT and CDR2 is YNNKEL (reference sequence). CDR3 length: 15 amino acids. DNA for the CDR3: TGTGCCAGCAGCCACACAGGGCGGAACACCGGGGAGCTGTTTTTT. It codes for CASSHTGRNTGELFF.

Turning to this clone: The junction differs from germline at one of its ends, possibly a read error. The chain links TRBV10-2 to TRBJ1-6; TRBD1 matches 7 bases. Germline CDR1 reads WSHSY; CDR2 reads SAAADI. The CDR3 is made up of 13 amino acids. In DNA, the CDR3 is TGCGCCACGGAGGGGGCTGGGAATTCATCCCTCCACTTT. This translates into CATEGAGNSSLHF.

The genes are TRBV30 and TRBJ1-1, with D hard to call. Per germline, CDR1 GTSNPN and CDR2 SVGIG (reference sequence). The CDR3 covers 11 residues. V dropped 4 bases and J dropped 8 bases, with 11 bases sitting between them. CDR3 loop: CAWTRSLEAFF. The CDR3 region has the DNA TGTGCCTGGACCAGGTCACTCGAAGCTTTCTTT.

The rearrangement joins TRBV29-1 to TRBJ1-1; D unclear. The germline CDR1 and CDR2 sequences are SQVTM and ANQGSEA. The CDR3 covers 12 residues. V dropped 7 bases and J dropped 1 base, with 10 bases sitting between them. The CDR3 sequence is CSALTQNTEAFF. The CDR3 DNA reads as TGCAGCGCCCTGACACAGAACACTGAAGCTTTCTTT.

The sample holds one count of this clone. The V gene is TRBV9, the J gene TRBJ2-7; TRBD1 matches at 8 bases. V trimming: 0 bases; J trimming: 1 base; junction bases outside the gene matches: 9. Per the germline V gene, CDR1 is SGDLS and CDR2 is YYNGEE. The CDR3 is made up of 17 amino acids. The CDR3 is CASSVGPGTGTSYEQYF. For the CDR3, the DNA is TGTGCCAGCAGCGTAGGCCCCGGGACAGGCACGTCCTACGAGCAGTACTTC.

The J gene is TRBJ2-1, the V gene TRBV11-3; 8 bases are shared with TRBD2. The J segment lost 5 bases and the V segment lost 6 bases, leaving 6 bases of the junction unmatched. This CDR3 is built from 14 residues. CDR1 and CDR2 from the germline V gene are SGHNT and YENEEA. CDR3 sequence (DNA): TGTGCCAGCAGTCCGCGGGGGGCTGACAATGAGCAGTTCTTC. This sequence encodes CASSPRGADNEQFF.

This sequence joins TRBV19 and TRBJ1-3, with D perhaps matching TRBD1 (5 bases). This CDR3 has 15 residues. Trimming stripped 6 bases from V and 0 bases from J, with 12 bases between. CDR1 LNHDA and CDR2 SQIVND come from the germline V gene (reference sequence). CDR3: CASSVQALSGNTIYF. DNA for the CDR3: TGTGCCAGTAGCGTACAGGCGCTCTCTGGAAACACCATATATTTT.

The V gene is TRBV7-6, the J gene TRBJ1-1; 8 bases align to TRBD1. This CDR3 region has 15 residues. Germline V gene lookup returns CDR1 SGHVS and CDR2 FNYEAQ. Trimming at V came to 2 bases and at J to 4 bases, leaving 6 bases not matched to a gene. The CDR3 nucleotides are TGTGCCAGCAGCTTACAGGGGGCGTCGGGCACTGAAGCTTTCTTT. Translating it yields CASSLQGASGTEAFF. Full variable domain (rest looked up from reference TRBV7-6 and TRBJ1-1): GAGVSQSPRYKVTKRGQDVALRCDPISGHVSLYWYRQALGQGPEFLTYFNYEAQQDKSGLPNDRFSAERPEGSISTLTIQRTEQRDSAMYRCASSLQGASGTEAFFGQGTRLTVV.

The gene calls are TRBV3-1 (or the pseudogene TRBV3-2) and TRBJ2-3, with TRBD2 identical over 13 bases. The germline CDR1 and CDR2 sequences are LGHDT and YNNKEL (reference sequence). The length of the CDR3 is 18 residues. With V trimmed by 4 bases and J by 6 bases, 13 bases remained unmatched. CDR3 in amino acids: CASSPILLAGGRTDTQYF. CDR3 sequence (DNA): TGTGCCAGCAGCCCCATATTACTAGCGGGAGGGCGTACCGATACGCAGTATTTT.

The chain has TRBV7-9 and TRBJ1-2, with no clear D. CDR1 SEHNR and CDR2 FQNEAQ come from the germline V gene (reference sequence). The CDR3 sequence is 14 residues long. Trimming shortened V by 1 base and J by 8 bases, and 14 bases separated the two germline ends. The chain's CDR3 is CASSLDGRPGGYTF. CDR3 sequence (DNA): TGTGCCAGCAGCTTAGACGGCCGCCCAGGAGGCTACACCTTC. The variable domain in full, completed from reference TRBV7-9 and TRBJ1-2, reads DTGVSQNPRHKITKRGQNVTFRCDPISEHNRLYWYRQTLGQGPEFLTYFQNEAQLEKSRLLSDRFSAERPKGSFSTLEIQRTEQGDSAMYLCASSLDGRPGGYTFGSGTRLTVV.

CDR3 protein: CASTAGRLEYNEQFF. DNA for the CDR3: TGTGCCAGCACGGCGGGACGACTTGAATACAATGAGCAGTTCTTC. The chain has TRBV27 and TRBJ2-1; TRBD2 might be the D (6 bases). The germline gives CDR1 MNHEY, CDR2 SMNVEV (reference sequence). CDR3 length equals 15 residues. Trimming took 7 bases from V and 4 from J, leaving 17 bases between them.

The chain uses TRBV5-1 and TRBJ1-4; 11 nucleotides align to TRBD1. Germline V gene data show CDR1 as SGHRS and CDR2 as YFSETQ. This CDR3 is 16 amino acids long. The J segment lost 7 bases and the V segment lost 4 bases, leaving 9 bases of the junction unmatched. The CDR3 protein is CASSLSTGTGGEKLFF. CDR3 in DNA: TGCGCCAGCAGCCTGTCGACCGGGACAGGGGGTGAAAAACTGTTTTTT.

This chain joins TRBV6-5 and TRBJ1-5, with D perhaps matching TRBD1 (5 bases). The CDR3 sequence is 14 residues long. Trimming cost V 7 bases and J 7 bases, with 17 bases left between them. CDR1 and CDR2 from the germline V gene are MNHEY and SVGAGI. The CDR3 DNA reads as TGTGCCAGCACCGGCGGAGGGGCAGAACAGCCCCAGCATTTT. It is translated as CASTGGGAEQPQHF.

CDR3 sequence: CATSRDLQATQYF. The CDR3 DNA follows: TGTGCCACCAGCAGAGATTTGCAGGCCACGCAGTATTTT. The chain carries TRBV15 and TRBJ2-3, with D unclear. Trimming removed 0 bases at V and 9 bases at J, with 10 bases between. Germline V gene data show CDR1 as LNHNV and CDR2 as YYDKDF (reference sequence). This CDR3 region has 13 residues.

V usage is TRBV29-1 and J usage is TRBJ2-1; TRBD2 is a possible D gene (5 bases). CDR1 and CDR2 from the germline V gene are SQVTM and ANQGSEA. Between the trimmed V and J ends, which lost 3 bases and 9 bases, there was a span of 9 bases. The CDR3 sequence is 11 residues long. The CDR3 nucleotides read TGCAGCGTTGAGCGGGTCGGTGAGCAGTTCTTC. This encodes CSVERVGEQFF.

The chain couples TRBV10-2 to TRBJ1-6, with no clear D. Trimming took 6 bases from V and 10 from J, leaving 13 bases between them. The germline V gene encodes CDR1 WSHSY and CDR2 SAAADI. The CDR3 covers 13 residues. DNA for the CDR3: TGCGCCAGCAGAGAACCCTTTCGGTCACCCCTCCACTTT. This translates into CASREPFRSPLHF.

The rearrangement links TRBV24-1 to TRBJ1-2, with 7 bases aligning to TRBD1. The CDR3 runs to 12 residues. With 2 bases clipped from V and 10 bases from J, the junction kept 3 bases outside the gene matches. CDR1 and CDR2 (germline): KGHDR, SFDVKD. The CDR3 DNA is TGTGCCACCAGTGATTCCGGGACAGACTACACCTTC. Protein sequence: CATSDSGTDYTF.

This chain links TRBV5-1 with TRBJ2-4; 9 nucleotides match TRBD2. CDR3 length: 15 residues. Per the germline V gene, CDR1 is SGHRS and CDR2 is YFSETQ. Trimming cost V 5 bases and J 7 bases; bases outside gene matches: 10. In DNA form, the CDR3 reads TGCGCCAGCAGAACCGGGACTAGCTGGGTGAACATTCAGTACTTC. This encodes CASRTGTSWVNIQYF.

The CDR3 spells CASSWLDRFSSYEQYF. The CDR3 DNA is TGTGCCAGCAGCTGGCTAGACAGGTTTAGCTCCTACGAGCAGTACTTC. The chain has TRBV7-2 and TRBJ2-7; D possibly corresponds to TRBD1 (6 bases). Trimming took off 4 bases at V and 0 bases at J, with 16 bases between the two ends. This CDR3 comprises 16 residues. Germline CDR1 and CDR2: SGHTA and FQGNSA.

The V and J genes are TRBV2 and TRBJ2-7, with D possibly being TRBD1 (6 bases). Deletions cut 4 bases from V and 2 bases from J, with 18 bases between. This CDR3 comprises 16 residues. CDR1 SNHLY and CDR2 FYNNEI come from the germline V gene. The CDR3 protein is CASSGGRQGSPYEQYF. The CDR3 DNA reads TGTGCCAGCAGTGGAGGACGGCAGGGGAGTCCCTACGAGCAGTACTTC.

The chain links TRBV6-5 to TRBJ1-4; unclear D gene. The CDR3 is 14 residues long. The germline CDR1 and CDR2 sequences are MNHEY and SVGAGI. Trimming cost V 4 bases and J 3 bases, with 9 bases left between them. CDR3 DNA: TGTGCCAGCAGTTTGACGAGGGCTAATGAAAAACTGTTTTTT. Protein: CASSLTRANEKLFF.

V and J are TRBV5-5 and TRBJ2-3, with TRBD2 matching over 13 bases. J lost 5 bases, V lost 3 bases, and 6 bases had no gene match. Germline CDR1 and CDR2: SGHKS and YYEKEE (reference sequence). The CDR3 contains 16 residues. The CDR3 protein is CASSYGTSGVVDTQYF. DNA of the CDR3: TGTGCCAGCAGCTACGGGACTAGCGGGGTGGTAGATACGCAGTATTTT.

J is TRBJ2-1 and V is TRBV5-6; 12 nucleotides match TRBD1. Per germline, CDR1 SGHDT and CDR2 YYEEEE. Trimming removed 2 bases from V and 6 bases from J; junction bases left unmatched: 3. CDR3 length: 15 amino acids. CDR3 DNA sequence: TGTGCCAGCAGCTTTAGGGACAGGGGGCTCAATGAGCAGTTCTTC. Translation gives CASSFRDRGLNEQFF.

The chain joins TRBV12-3 or TRBV12-4 to TRBJ1-5; D ambiguous. The CDR3 runs to 13 residues. The V gene lost 2 bases and the J gene lost 6 bases, with 8 bases spanning the gap. CDR3 sequence (DNA): TGTGCCAGCAGTTTAACGGGGATTCAGCCCCAGCATTTT. Translated, it gives CASSLTGIQPQHF.

This clone has more than one count but fewer than ten. The rearrangement uses TRBV6-6 and TRBJ2-7; D gene ambiguous. There are 12 residues in the CDR3. The V gene lost 5 bases and the J gene lost 2 bases, with 7 bases spanning the gap. CDR1 and CDR2 from the germline V gene are MNHNY and SVGAGI (reference sequence). The CDR3 sequence: CASSGPAYEQYF. The CDR3 DNA sequence: TGTGCCAGCAGTGGGCCAGCCTACGAGCAGTACTTC.

This chain connects TRBV6-1 to TRBJ2-5, with TRBD2 matching 8 bases. Per germline, CDR1 MNHNS and CDR2 SASEGT. V was clipped by 3 bases and J by 7 bases; unmatched bases: 19. The CDR3 sequence is 18 residues long. This CDR3 reads CASSDVSSGTSFVGTQYF. In DNA, the CDR3 is TGTGCCAGCAGTGACGTGTCCTCCGGGACTAGTTTTGTCGGGACCCAGTACTTC.